Only a few counts were recorded for the clone carrying this T cell receptor (beta chain). Antigen unknown. J was trimmed by 5 bases and V by 8 bases; bases with no gene match: 8. The CDR3 runs 14 residues. Germline V lookup: CDR1 LNHNV, CDR2 YYDKDF (reference sequence). This entry is derived from a study of blood T cells in healthy people across ages. Whole-study findings and limits: In older individuals, TCR beta diversity per million T cells was lower, falling roughly linearly with age.

Sample-barcoded 5' priming and a J-beta primer mix drove a second PCR of 7 to 11 cycles. One entry per CDR3 protein, called by TCRdb with MiXCR from the 5' RACE reads. This table has roughly 1.5 million distinct CDR3 sequences, about 45% appearing once. The sequence derives from a young woman in good health. Sequenced sample: blood. The chain is built from TRBV15 and TRBJ2-5, with 10 nucleotides matching TRBD2. The CDR3 coding sequence is TGTGCCACCCAAACTGGGACTAGCGTGGAGACCCAGTACTTC. Translating gives CATQTGTSVETQYF.